The present T cell receptor (beta chain) was sequenced within a study of vaccination and CD4 T cells after COVID-19. Whole-study context: No peptide, an HIV-1 Nef pool, or a CEFX pool was what each control culture received.

To note about this clonotype: Its antigen is unknown.

Oncomine TCR Beta short-read sequencing was applied to DNA from cultured CD4+ T cells. Genomic DNA extraction was carried out from cultured CD4+ T cells. TCRdb recomputed calls from the PCR reads with MiXCR, one row per CDR3 protein. The sample lists 13,000 or so distinct CDR3 sequences, about 40% occurring once. Treatment in this sample: approximately nine-day PBMC culture with coronavirus spike peptide pools or control peptides (ViraFEST assay). Expansion of antigen-specific T cells with peptide pools by ViraFEST preceded sequencing of TCRs. Trimming took 3 bases from V and 0 from J, leaving 12 bases between them. Germline CDR1 and CDR2: LNHNV and YYDKDF (reference sequence). CDR3 length equals 16 residues. Study results and caveats: Spike mono-reactivity held for 304 of 307 vaccine-specific clones in convalescent patients.

This receptor was taken from a human donor who had recovered from COVID-19. This chain connects TRBV15 to TRBJ1-5; D is undetermined. Sequencing used CD4+ T cells from blood, cultured in vitro. CDR3 in DNA: TGTGCCACCAGCAGTACTCGGGAGTATAGCAATCAGCCCCAGCATTTT. Translation: CATSSTREYSNQPQHF. Full variable domain (remainder filled in from reference TRBV15 and TRBJ1-5): DAMVIQNPRYQVTQFGKPVTLSCSQTLNHNVMYWYQQKSSQAPKLLFHYYDKDFNNEADTPDNFQSRRPNTSFCFLDIRSPGLGDTAMYLCATSSTREYSNQPQHFGDGTRLSIL.